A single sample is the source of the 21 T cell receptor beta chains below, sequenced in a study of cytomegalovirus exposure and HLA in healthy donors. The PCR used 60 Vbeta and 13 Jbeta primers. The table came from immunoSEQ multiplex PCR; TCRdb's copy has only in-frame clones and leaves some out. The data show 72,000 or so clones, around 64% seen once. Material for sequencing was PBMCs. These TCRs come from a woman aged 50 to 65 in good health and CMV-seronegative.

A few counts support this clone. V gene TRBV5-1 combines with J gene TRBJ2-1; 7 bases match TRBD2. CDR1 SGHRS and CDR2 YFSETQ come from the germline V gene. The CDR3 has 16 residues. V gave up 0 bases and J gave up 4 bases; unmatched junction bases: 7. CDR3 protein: CASSLGVAGPYNEQFF. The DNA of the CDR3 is TGCGCCAGCAGCTTGGGGGTAGCGGGCCCGTACAATGAGCAGTTCTTC.

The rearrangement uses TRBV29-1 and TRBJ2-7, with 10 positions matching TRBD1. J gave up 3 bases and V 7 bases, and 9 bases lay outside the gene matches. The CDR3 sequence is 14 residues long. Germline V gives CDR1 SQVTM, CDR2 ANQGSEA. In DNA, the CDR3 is TGCAGCGCCAGACTCCGGGACAGGGGCTACGAGCAGTACTTC. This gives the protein CSARLRDRGYEQYF.

CDR3 residues: CASSLGASGSTDTQYF. CDR3 sequence (DNA): TGTGCCAGCAGCCTGGGAGCTAGCGGGAGCACAGATACGCAGTATTTT. This sequence joins TRBV7-3 and TRBJ2-3; 8 bases line up with TRBD2. The CDR3 is 16 amino acids. CDR1 and CDR2 (germline): SGHTA, FQGTGA. V gave up 5 bases and J gave up 0 bases; unmatched junction bases: 7.

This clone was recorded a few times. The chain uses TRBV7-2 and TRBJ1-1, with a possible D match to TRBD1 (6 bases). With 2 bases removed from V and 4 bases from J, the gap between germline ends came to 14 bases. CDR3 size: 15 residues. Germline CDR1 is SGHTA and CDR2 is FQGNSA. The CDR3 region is CASSLLGTKVTEAFF. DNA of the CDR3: TGTGCCAGCAGCTTACTCGGGACAAAGGTCACTGAAGCTTTCTTT.

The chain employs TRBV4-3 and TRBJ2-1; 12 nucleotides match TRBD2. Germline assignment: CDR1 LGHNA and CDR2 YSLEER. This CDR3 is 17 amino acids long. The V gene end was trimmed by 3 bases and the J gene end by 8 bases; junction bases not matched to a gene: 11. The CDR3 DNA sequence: TGCGCCAGCAGCCACCTCGGTACTAGCGGGAGGATACATGAGCAGTTCTTC. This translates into CASSHLGTSGRIHEQFF.

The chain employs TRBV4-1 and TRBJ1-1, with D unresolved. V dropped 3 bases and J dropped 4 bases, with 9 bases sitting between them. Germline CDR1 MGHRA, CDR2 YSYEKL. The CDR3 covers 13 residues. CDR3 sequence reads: CASSQLSSTEAFF. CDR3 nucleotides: TGCGCCAGCAGCCAGCTAAGTAGCACTGAAGCTTTCTTT.

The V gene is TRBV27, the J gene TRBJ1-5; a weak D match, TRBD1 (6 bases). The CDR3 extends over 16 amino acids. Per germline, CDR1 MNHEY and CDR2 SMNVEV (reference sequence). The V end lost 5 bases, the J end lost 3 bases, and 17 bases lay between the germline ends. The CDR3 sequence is CASSTSAGETNQPQHF. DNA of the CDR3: TGTGCCAGCAGTACCTCTGCAGGGGAAACCAATCAGCCCCAGCATTTT.

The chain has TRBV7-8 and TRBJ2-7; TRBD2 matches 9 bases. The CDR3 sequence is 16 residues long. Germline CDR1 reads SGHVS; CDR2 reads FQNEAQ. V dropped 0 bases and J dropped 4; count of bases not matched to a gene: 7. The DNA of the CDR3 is TGTGCCAGCAGCTTAGCGCGTCCTAGCGGGATTTACGAGCAGTACTTC. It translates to CASSLARPSGIYEQYF. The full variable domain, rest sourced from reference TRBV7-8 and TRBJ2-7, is GAGVSQSPRYKVAKRGQDVALRCDPISGHVSLFWYQQALGQGPEFLTYFQNEAQLDKSGLPSDRFFAERPEGSVSTLKIQRTQQEDSAVYLCASSLARPSGIYEQYFGPGTRLTVT.

Here the CDR3 reads CASSTNPPGLAGADEQYF. The CDR3 DNA sequence: TGCGCCAGCAGCACCAACCCACCGGGACTAGCGGGAGCCGACGAGCAGTACTTC. The V call is TRBV5-1, the J call TRBJ2-7; 14 nucleotides match TRBD2. V dropped 4 bases and J dropped 5; count of bases not matched to a gene: 14. This CDR3 comprises 18 residues. Germline V gives CDR1 SGHRS, CDR2 YFSETQ.

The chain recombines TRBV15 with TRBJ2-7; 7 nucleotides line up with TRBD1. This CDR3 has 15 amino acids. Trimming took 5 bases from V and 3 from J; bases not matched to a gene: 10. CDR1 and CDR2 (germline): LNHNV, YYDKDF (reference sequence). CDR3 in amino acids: CATSLWGQTNYEQYF. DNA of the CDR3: TGTGCCACCAGCCTTTGGGGACAGACCAACTACGAGCAGTACTTC.

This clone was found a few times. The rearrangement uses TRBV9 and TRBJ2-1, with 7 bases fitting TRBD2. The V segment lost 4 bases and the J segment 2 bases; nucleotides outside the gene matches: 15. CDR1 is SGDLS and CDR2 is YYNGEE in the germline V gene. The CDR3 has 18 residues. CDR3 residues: CASSRMDLGLAAYNEQFF. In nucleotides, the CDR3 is TGTGCCAGCAGCAGAATGGATTTAGGGCTAGCGGCCTACAATGAGCAGTTCTTC.

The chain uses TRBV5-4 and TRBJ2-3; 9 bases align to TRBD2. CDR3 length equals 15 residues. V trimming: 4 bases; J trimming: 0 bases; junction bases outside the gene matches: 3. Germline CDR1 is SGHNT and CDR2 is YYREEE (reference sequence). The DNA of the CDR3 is TGTGCCAGCAGCAAAACTAGCGGGAGCACAGATACGCAGTATTTT. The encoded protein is CASSKTSGSTDTQYF.

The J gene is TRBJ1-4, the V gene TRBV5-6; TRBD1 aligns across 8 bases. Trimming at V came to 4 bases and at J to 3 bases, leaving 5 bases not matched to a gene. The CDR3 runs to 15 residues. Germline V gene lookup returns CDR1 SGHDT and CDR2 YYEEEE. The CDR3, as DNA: TGTGCCAGCAGCCCCCGGGACAGGTCTAATGAAAAACTGTTTTTT. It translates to CASSPRDRSNEKLFF.

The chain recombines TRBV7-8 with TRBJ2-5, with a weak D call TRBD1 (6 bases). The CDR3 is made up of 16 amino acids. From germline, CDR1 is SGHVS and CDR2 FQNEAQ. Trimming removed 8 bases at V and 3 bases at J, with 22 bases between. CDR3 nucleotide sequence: TGTGCCAGCGTCCGCCAGGGGAATCCGCTAGAAGAGACCCAGTACTTC. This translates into CASVRQGNPLEETQYF.

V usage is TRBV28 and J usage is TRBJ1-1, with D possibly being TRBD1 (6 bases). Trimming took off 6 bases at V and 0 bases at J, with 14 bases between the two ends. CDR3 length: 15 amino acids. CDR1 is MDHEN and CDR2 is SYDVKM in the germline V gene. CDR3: CASSPRQVMNTEAFF. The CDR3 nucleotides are TGTGCCAGCAGCCCCCGACAGGTCATGAACACTGAAGCTTTCTTT.

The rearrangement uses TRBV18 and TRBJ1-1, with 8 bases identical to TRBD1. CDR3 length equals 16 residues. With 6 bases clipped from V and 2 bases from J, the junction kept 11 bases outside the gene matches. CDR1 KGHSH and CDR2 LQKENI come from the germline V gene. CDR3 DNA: TGTGCCAGCTCTCCTACATTCGGGACAGGTAACACTGAAGCTTTCTTT. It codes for CASSPTFGTGNTEAFF. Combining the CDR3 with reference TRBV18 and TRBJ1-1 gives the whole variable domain NAGVMQNPRHLVRRRGQEARLRCSPMKGHSHVYWYRQLPEEGLKFMVYLQKENIIDESGMPKERFSAEFPKEGPSILRIQQVVRGDSAAYFCASSPTFGTGNTEAFFGQGTRLTVV.

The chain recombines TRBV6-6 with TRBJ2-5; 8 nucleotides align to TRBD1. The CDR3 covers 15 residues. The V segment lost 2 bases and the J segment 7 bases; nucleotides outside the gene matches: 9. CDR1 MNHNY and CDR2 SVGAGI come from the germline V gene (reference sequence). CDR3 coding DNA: TGTGCCAGCAGTTACGCCCTCGGGACAGGCGGGACCCAGTACTTC. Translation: CASSYALGTGGTQYF.

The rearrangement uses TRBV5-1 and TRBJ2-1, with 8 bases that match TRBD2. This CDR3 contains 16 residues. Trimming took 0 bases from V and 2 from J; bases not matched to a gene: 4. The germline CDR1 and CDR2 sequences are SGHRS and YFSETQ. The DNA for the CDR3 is TGCGCCAGCAGCTTGGCGGGAGGGCCCCCCTACAATGAGCAGTTCTTC. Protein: CASSLAGGPPYNEQFF.

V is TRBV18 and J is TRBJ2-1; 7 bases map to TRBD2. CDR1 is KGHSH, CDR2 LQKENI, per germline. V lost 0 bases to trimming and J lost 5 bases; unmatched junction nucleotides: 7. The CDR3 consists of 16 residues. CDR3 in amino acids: CASSPPGGSYHNEQFF. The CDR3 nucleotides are TGTGCCAGCTCACCACCGGGCGGGAGCTACCACAATGAGCAGTTCTTC.

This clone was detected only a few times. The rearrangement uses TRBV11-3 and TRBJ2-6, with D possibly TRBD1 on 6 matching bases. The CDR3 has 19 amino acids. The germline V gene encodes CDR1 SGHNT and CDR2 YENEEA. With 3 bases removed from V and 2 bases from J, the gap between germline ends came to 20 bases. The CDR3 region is CASSLRGGVTLTGANVLTF. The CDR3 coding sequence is TGTGCCAGCAGCTTGAGAGGGGGTGTCACGCTTACTGGGGCCAACGTCCTGACTTTC.

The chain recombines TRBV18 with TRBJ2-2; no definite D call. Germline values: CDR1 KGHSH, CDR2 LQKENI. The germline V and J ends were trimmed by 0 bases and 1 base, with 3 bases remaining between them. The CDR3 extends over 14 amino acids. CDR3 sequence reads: CASSPPGNTGELFF. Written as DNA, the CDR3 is TGTGCCAGCTCACCACCCGGGAACACCGGGGAGCTGTTTTTT.